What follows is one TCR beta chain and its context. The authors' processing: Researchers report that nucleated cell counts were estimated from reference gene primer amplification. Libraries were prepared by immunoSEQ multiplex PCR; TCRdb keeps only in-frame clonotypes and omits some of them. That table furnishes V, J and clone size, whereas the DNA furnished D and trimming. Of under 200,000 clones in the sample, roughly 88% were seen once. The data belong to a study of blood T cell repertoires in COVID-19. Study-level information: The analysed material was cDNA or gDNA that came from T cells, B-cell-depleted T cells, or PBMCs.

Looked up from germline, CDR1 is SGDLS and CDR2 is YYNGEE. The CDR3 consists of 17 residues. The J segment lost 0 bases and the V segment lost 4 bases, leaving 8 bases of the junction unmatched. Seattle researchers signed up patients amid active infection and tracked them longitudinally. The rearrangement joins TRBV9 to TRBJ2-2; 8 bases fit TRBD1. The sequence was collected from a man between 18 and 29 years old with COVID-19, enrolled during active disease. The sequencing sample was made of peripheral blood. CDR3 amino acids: CASSPRTGGSNTGELFF. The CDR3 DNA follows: TGTGCCAGCAGCCCCCGAACAGGGGGGTCGAACACCGGGGAGCTGTTTTTT.